This T cell receptor (beta chain) was recorded in a study of T cells in Graves' hyperthyroidism and ophthalmopathy. Study-wide results and caveats: The model anticipated ophthalmopathy a median about six months pre-onset.

As regards this clonotype: Its antigen is still unknown.

Authors of the study amplified TCR beta CDR3 regions from RNA transcripts. HTBI primers drove first-round RT-PCR of the TCR CDR3. TCRdb reprocessed the multiplex PCR reads with MiXCR, giving one entry per CDR3 protein. Among about 360,000 distinct CDR3 sequences listed, about 18% were seen once. Stable hyperthyroidism: no ophthalmopathy progression over 18 months of follow-up. From approximately 9.3 ml of fresh peripheral blood, PBMCs were isolated. CDR3 length: 17 residues. V lost 2 bases to trimming and J lost 1 base, with 13 bases between them. Looked up from germline, CDR1 is KGHDR and CDR2 is SFDVKD.

Sequencing was performed on blood. The receptor was derived from a woman between 18 and 29 years old with Graves' hyperthyroidism. The V gene is TRBV24-1, the J gene TRBJ2-2, with unresolved D. For the CDR3, the DNA is TGTGCCACCAGTGATTATGGGATGGCAGGGAACACCGGGGAGCTGTTTTTT. It yields the protein CATSDYGMAGNTGELFF.